This T cell receptor (beta chain) was captured by sequencing in a study of cytomegalovirus exposure and HLA in healthy donors. Findings and caveats of the study: Investigators reported about 160 TCR beta chains as tied to cytomegalovirus. The TCR clusters that emerged in the first cohort tended, a later analysis found, to co-occur in the roughly 110 validation repertoires.

In regard to this clone: What it recognizes is unknown.

Measured with immunoSEQ multiplex PCR; TCRdb has only the in-frame clones, and not every one. The sample shows about 67,000 clones, around 94% of them seen only once. This CDR3 has 16 residues. Germline V CDR1 and CDR2: MNHNS, SASEGT. V was cut by 3 bases and J by 5 bases, with 17 bases left in between. The chain links TRBV6-1 to TRBJ2-1; possible D gene TRBD1, 6 bases. The clonotype was recovered from a woman aged 18-30 years in good health and CMV-seronegative. Sequencing used PBMCs. The CDR3 loop reads CASSEVIGQTNNEQFF. As DNA, the CDR3 is TGTGCCAGCAGTGAGGTCATTGGACAGACTAACAATGAGCAGTTCTTC.